The clone carrying this T cell receptor (beta chain) was found a few times. Its matching antigen is unknown. Starting 14 to 28 days after autologous transplant, ipilimumab 1 mg/kg was given. Through week 26, nivolumab 3 mg/kg IV was given weeks 1, 4, 7, 10, then biweekly. This entry belongs to a study of ipilimumab plus nivolumab after autologous stem cell transplantation. Study-level background: Patients received a median of roughly five ipilimumab and roughly eight nivolumab doses. Points from the study as a whole: TCR repertoire, Treg phenotype and gut microbiota reportedly support more study of this approach.

Measured with immunoSEQ multiplex PCR; TCRdb has only the in-frame clones, and not every one. Counted here are about 10,000 clones, 65% to 80% occurring once; the ten biggest clones make up around 16%. Trimming cost V 6 bases and J 1 base; bases outside gene matches: 9. From germline, CDR1 is ENHRY and CDR2 SYGVKD. The CDR3 spans 15 residues. This specimen was PBMCs, taken in a trial of ipilimumab plus nivolumab as post-transplant consolidation. This sequence joins TRBV10-3 and TRBJ2-7; 7 bases are shared with TRBD2. The origin of this receptor is a female donor with multiple myeloma. CDR3 region: CAIRDVAGDSYEQYF. The CDR3 DNA sequence: TGTGCCATCAGGGACGTAGCGGGTGATTCCTACGAGCAGTACTTC.